Shown below are 3 T cell receptor beta chains from a single sample sequenced in a study of hypomethylating agent response in myelodysplastic syndrome. Profiled with immunoSEQ multiplex PCR; TCRdb holds only in-frame clones, not every one. The sample has approximately 7,000 clones, 70% to 90% seen once. The sequencing used bone marrow, collected before or after starting hypomethylating agent treatment for myelodysplastic syndrome (not recorded which). The receptors originated from a human donor with myelodysplastic syndrome.

The chain combines TRBV10-1 with TRBJ2-3, with 8 nucleotides matching TRBD1. Looked up from germline, CDR1 is WNHNN and CDR2 is SYGVQD (reference sequence). The length of the CDR3 is 15 residues. V lost 4 bases and J lost 5; bases outside the gene matches: 8. For the CDR3, the DNA is TGCGCCAGCAGTGGAGGGACAGGATTTGGAGATACGCAGTATTTT. Encoded protein: CASSGGTGFGDTQYF.

J is TRBJ1-4 and V is TRBV6-1, with TRBD1 matching 7 bases. Per the germline V gene, CDR1 is MNHNS and CDR2 is SASEGT. The CDR3 totals 13 residues. The V segment lost 9 bases and the J segment 6 bases; nucleotides outside the gene matches: 7. Here the CDR3 DNA reads TGTGCCAGTCAGGGGGGTATATATGAAAAACTGTTTTTT. This translates into CASQGGIYEKLFF.

This clone has only a few counts. V and J are TRBV5-4 and TRBJ1-1; a weak D match, TRBD1 (5 bases). Looked up from germline, CDR1 is SGHNT and CDR2 is YYREEE (reference sequence). The CDR3 runs to 15 residues. The ends were cut back, 2 bases at V and 4 bases at J, with 15 bases in the middle. Written as DNA, the CDR3 is TGTGCCAGCAGCTTCAATTCGGGGCTCGTCACTGAAGCTTTCTTT. Amino acid sequence: CASSFNSGLVTEAFF. The whole variable domain, filled in from reference TRBV5-4 and TRBJ1-1, reads ETGVTQSPTHLIKTRGQQVTLRCSSQSGHNTVSWYQQALGQGPQFIFQYYREEENGRGNFPPRFSGLQFPNYSSELNVNALELDDSALYLCASSFNSGLVTEAFFGQGTRLTVV.